This note documents a single T cell receptor (beta chain) sequence. This clone was recorded a few times. Its antigen has not been determined. Base-call qualities are not available, and no considerably larger clone is one nucleotide away. Whole blood was collected in K2EDTA tubes by collaborating institutions according to the institutions' own protocols. For TCRbeta analysis, collaborator samples were shipped as frozen whole blood, as isolated PBMCs, or as DNA extracted from either sample type. This sample was included in a study of blood T cell repertoires in COVID-19 (dated by TCRdb to about 2020). About the investigation overall: Collaborator samples came from the United States, Italy and Spain and covered acute and convalescent phases of COVID-19. The material from the prospective study consisted of cDNA or gDNA derived from T cells, B-cell-depleted T cells, or PBMCs. The dataset comprised deeply sampled blood TCRbeta repertoires from subjects exposed to, actively infected with, or recovered from COVID-19. The repertoires were released in a freely available public database meant as a resource for research on the immune response to SARS-CoV-2. The samples were drawn from two sources: the first 160 participants of the ongoing ImmuneRACE study, and 1,200 or so subjects contributed by 6 global collaborators. Sample metadata almost always included a de-identified subject ID, COVID-19 status, age in years and sex. HLA class I and class II types, where available, came from metadata supplied by the sample provider rather than from assay-based typing.

There are 16 amino acids in the CDR3, from cysteine to phenylalanine inclusive. The entry retains the CDR3 DNA only, 48 bases that are in frame from base 1. The CDR1 and CDR2 encoded by the germline V gene are MDHEN and SYDVKM. V is pruned by 3 bases and J by 8 bases, leaving 12 bases of the junction without a gene match. TCRbeta CDR3 regions were amplified from genomic DNA by means of the immunoSEQ Assay, a bias-controlled multiplex PCR. The paper's data handling went like this. Within the assay, amplification of reference gene primers was used to estimate how many nucleated cells each sample contained. Sequence reads were collapsed and filtered to measure the absolute abundance of every unique TCRbeta CDR3 rearrangement. For each sample, productive Simpson clonality was calculated by taking the square root of Simpson's diversity index across productive rearrangements. In its TCRdb copy, this immuneACCESS table keeps in-frame sequences only and misses some clones. Where compared with another copy, unresolved V genes explain less than half of these, and the others have no known cause. From that table come the V and J calls and clone size; the DNA was used to work out D and trimming. In this sample the table shows tens of thousands of clones, roughly four fifths of which occur a single time. The ten most abundant clones make up roughly 7.7% of the sample.

Here is what the overall study found, with its caveats: The amount of clinical and demographic metadata varied by source and participant and was provided uncurated.

The specimen was peripheral blood. The chain is assembled from TRBV28 and TRBJ1-4; 7 central nucleotides agree with TRBD1. This sequence originates from an elderly woman with acute or convalescent COVID-19. The CDR3 reads CASSLPERGQKEKLFF. The DNA reads TGTGCCAGCAGTTTGCCCGAGAGGGGGCAAAAGGAAAAACTGTTTTTT.